A selection of T cell receptor beta chains follows, all from one sample in a study of blood T cell repertoires in COVID-19. Only in-frame clones appear in the TCRdb table, and some are missing; sequencing was by immunoSEQ multiplex PCR. The sample holds around 18,000 clones; around three quarters are singletons and the top ten take around 16%. The sequencing input was peripheral blood. The receptors stem from a man between 65 and 80 years old with COVID-19, enrolled during active disease. Each CDR3 is given with its conserved first and last residue. The order of the fields is J gene, D gene, CDR3 length, clone size, V gene, CDR3 protein, CDR3 DNA. D genes are given only for firm matches. Expanded clones get a size class; other rows say once, few or many, or leave the size out.

TRBJ2-3	.	11	.	TRBV5-4	CASTRAGTQYF	TGTGCCAGCACACGGGCAGGGACGCAGTATTTT
TRBJ1-5	.	15	medium-sized	TRBV2	CASSVHRSGGKPQHF	TGTGCCAGCAGTGTTCACCGGTCGGGGGGTAAGCCCCAGCATTTT
TRBJ2-3	.	16	.	TRBV11-2	CASSLNTGQSTDTQYF	TGTGCCAGCAGCCTGAACACGGGACAAAGCACAGATACGCAGTATTTT
TRBJ1-5	.	14	.	TRBV7-9	CASSPGSGDQPQHF	TGTGCCAGCAGCCCTGGTTCGGGGGATCAGCCCCAGCATTTT
TRBJ2-1	.	16	.	TRBV27	CASSNRRAIRDNEQFF	TGTGCCAGCAGCAATCGCCGGGCCATCAGGGACAATGAGCAGTTCTTC
TRBJ1-5	TRBD1	14	once	TRBV19	CASSPRQGRQPQHF	TGTGCCAGTAGTCCTCGACAGGGGCGCCAGCCCCAGCATTTT
TRBJ2-7	TRBD2	14	.	TRBV3-1/TRBV3-2	CASSPTSADYEQYF	TGTGCCAGCAGCCCGACTAGCGCGGACTACGAGCAGTACTTC
TRBJ1-4	.	13	.	TRBV29-1	CSVEGSGNEKLFF	TGCAGCGTTGAAGGTTCGGGAAATGAAAAACTGTTTTTT
TRBJ2-1	.	15	.	TRBV18	CASSPWTNRNNEQFF	TGTGCCAGCTCACCATGGACTAACAGGAACAATGAGCAGTTCTTC
TRBJ1-1	.	15	once	TRBV18	CASSPGLGADTEAFF	TGTGCCAGCTCACCAGGGCTGGGGGCGGACACTGAAGCTTTCTTT
TRBJ1-5	.	17	.	TRBV5-8	CASSFPLGQSNNQPQHF	TGTGCCAGCAGCTTTCCCCTCGGACAGAGTAACAATCAGCCCCAGCATTTT
TRBJ1-2	.	13	.	TRBV3-1/TRBV3-2	CASRSTANYGYTF	TGTGCCAGCAGGTCGACAGCTAACTATGGCTACACCTTC
TRBJ1-2	TRBD1	15	few	TRBV6-6	CASSEPRTGFFFHTF	TGTGCCAGCAGCGAACCGAGGACAGGGTTTTTTTTCCACACCTTC
TRBJ1-2	.	15	.	TRBV27	CASSLNGGRTYGYTF	TGTGCCAGCAGTTTAAACGGGGGGCGCACGTATGGCTACACCTTC
TRBJ2-3	.	14	.	TRBV18	CASSLSRGSDTQYF	TGTGCCAGCTCTCTCAGCAGGGGATCAGATACGCAGTATTTT
TRBJ1-6	.	14	.	TRBV21-1	CASRSRTRNSPLHF	TGTGCCAGCAGGTCAAGAACGCGTAATTCACCCCTCCACTTT
TRBJ2-3	.	14	.	TRBV5-5	CASSFRRDTDTQYF	TGTGCCAGCAGCTTCCGACGGGACACAGATACGCAGTATTTT
TRBJ1-2	.	13	.	TRBV29-1	CSVEVGADYGYTF	TGCAGCGTTGAAGTTGGGGCTGACTATGGCTACACCTTC
TRBJ1-6	.	16	.	TRBV18	CASSPPSGNGNSPLHF	TGTGCCAGCTCACCACCGTCGGGTAATGGGAATTCACCCCTCCACTTT
TRBJ2-2	.	15	.	TRBV2	CASSATGQNTGELFF	TGTGCCAGCAGTGCCACGGGACAAAACACCGGGGAGCTGTTTTTT
TRBJ1-2	.	13	.	TRBV12-3/TRBV12-4	CASSSPRGNGYTF	TGTGCCAGCAGTTCCCCTCGAGGGAATGGCTACACCTTC
TRBJ2-5	TRBD1	17	.	TRBV4-2	CASSQEPTTGRPGTQYF	TGTGCCAGCAGCCAAGAACCGACGACAGGGCGCCCGGGGACCCAGTACTTC
TRBJ2-4	.	13	once	TRBV12-3/TRBV12-4	CASSFQQKNIQYF	TGTGCCAGCAGTTTCCAACAGAAAAACATTCAGTACTTC
TRBJ1-1	.	13	few	TRBV19	CASSDRLNTEAFF	TGTGCCAGTTCGGACAGATTGAACACTGAAGCTTTCTTT
TRBJ1-5	TRBD1	13	.	TRBV30	CAWAGTGNQPQHF	TGTGCCTGGGCGGGGACAGGGAATCAGCCCCAGCATTTT
TRBJ2-7	.	13	.	TRBV11-2	CASKLDGSYEQYF	TGTGCCAGCAAACTAGATGGGTCCTACGAGCAGTACTTC
TRBJ2-1	.	15	.	TRBV5-1	CASSTEPGHYNEQFF	TGCGCCAGCAGCACAGAGCCGGGACACTACAATGAGCAGTTCTTC
TRBJ1-6	.	15	.	TRBV6-1	CASSESTGHNSPLHF	TGTGCCAGCAGTGAATCGACAGGTCATAATTCACCCCTCCACTTT
TRBJ1-2	TRBD1	13	.	TRBV30	CAWSRDRGYGYTF	TGTGCCTGGAGTCGGGACAGGGGCTATGGCTACACCTTC
TRBJ1-4	.	12	.	TRBV2	CASSGDISKLFF	TGTGCCAGCAGCGGGGACATTAGCAAACTGTTTTTT
TRBJ1-6	.	13	.	TRBV5-4	CASTVTGGSPLHF	TGTGCCAGCACTGTTACCGGGGGTAGTCCCCTCCACTTT
TRBJ2-7	.	14	.	TRBV5-1	CASNSGTSLGEQYF	TGCGCCAGCAACTCCGGGACATCCCTCGGGGAGCAGTACTTC
TRBJ2-3	TRBD2	13	.	TRBV29-1	CSVGGRETDTQYF	TGCAGCGTTGGAGGGAGGGAAACAGATACGCAGTATTTT
TRBJ2-1	TRBD2	13	.	TRBV12-3/TRBV12-4	CASSPGLAGEQFF	TGTGCCAGCAGCCCCGGACTAGCGGGAGAGCAGTTCTTC
TRBJ2-3	TRBD1	15	.	TRBV24-1	CATSDPGDRQDTQYF	TGTGCCACCAGTGATCCTGGGGACAGGCAGGATACGCAGTATTTT
TRBJ1-5	.	13	.	TRBV19	CASTKGLNQPQHF	TGTGCCAGTACCAAGGGGCTCAATCAGCCCCAGCATTTT
TRBJ1-2	.	11	.	TRBV7-9	CASSPKYGYTF	TGTGCCAGCAGCCCAAAATATGGCTACACCTTC
TRBJ1-1	.	13	.	TRBV6-5	CASSGVRYTEAFF	TGTGCCAGCAGCGGGGTCAGGTACACTGAAGCTTTCTTT
TRBJ1-3	.	16	.	TRBV7-9	CASSLAGLISGNTIYF	TGTGCCAGCAGCTTAGCGGGACTGATCTCTGGAAACACCATATATTTT
TRBJ2-1	.	16	.	TRBV18	CASSPSLVRGPNEQFF	TGTGCCAGCTCACCGTCACTAGTGCGGGGTCCCAATGAGCAGTTCTTC
TRBJ2-7	.	15	.	TRBV24-1	CATSASGHLSYEQYF	TGTGCCACCAGCGCATCGGGACACCTCTCCTACGAGCAGTACTTC
TRBJ1-1	.	14	.	TRBV10-3	CAISERQRGTEAFF	TGTGCCATCAGTGAGAGGCAGAGGGGGACTGAAGCTTTCTTT
TRBJ2-2	TRBD1	16	.	TRBV3-1/TRBV3-2	CASSPRDRGKVGELFF	TGTGCCAGCAGCCCCCGGGACAGGGGTAAGGTTGGGGAGCTGTTTTTT
TRBJ2-7	.	14	.	TRBV11-2	CASSSRVLPYEQYF	TGTGCCAGCAGCTCCCGGGTTCTCCCCTACGAGCAGTACTTC
TRBJ1-2	.	14	medium-sized	TRBV4-1	CASRHATGNYGYTF	TGCGCCAGCAGACACGCTACAGGGAACTATGGCTACACCTTC
TRBJ1-2	.	15	.	TRBV29-1	CSVEDARDINYGYTF	TGCAGCGTTGAAGATGCCCGGGACATCAACTATGGCTACACCTTC
TRBJ1-2	.	14	.	TRBV6-5	CASGNRDPNYGYTF	TGTGCCAGCGGGAACAGGGACCCTAACTATGGCTACACCTTC
TRBJ2-2	TRBD1	18	.	TRBV7-9	CASSPRTGTGDYTGELFF	TGTGCCAGCAGCCCACGAACCGGGACAGGGGATTACACCGGGGAGCTGTTTTTT
TRBJ2-7	TRBD2	14	.	TRBV5-6	CASSPQAGAYEQYF	TGTGCCAGCAGCCCCCAAGCGGGAGCCTACGAGCAGTACTTC
TRBJ2-3	.	13	.	TRBV6-5	CASRRLGPDTQYF	TGTGCCAGCAGAAGACTAGGGCCAGATACGCAGTATTTT
TRBJ2-3	.	11	.	TRBV2	CASTLRDTQYF	TGTGCCAGCACCCTCCGGGATACGCAGTATTTT
TRBJ1-2	.	13	.	TRBV2	CASAPTFNYGYTF	TGTGCCAGCGCACCGACATTTAACTATGGCTACACCTTC
TRBJ2-1	TRBD2	15	medium-sized	TRBV10-3	CAIEASGGLQVEQFF	TGTGCCATCGAGGCTAGCGGGGGCCTTCAGGTTGAGCAGTTCTTC
TRBJ2-7	.	13	once	TRBV5-6	CASSLSVTYEQYF	TGTGCCAGCAGCTTATCAGTGACCTACGAGCAGTACTTC
TRBJ1-2	TRBD1	14	.	TRBV7-9	CASSSGQGDYGYTF	TGTGCCAGCAGCTCTGGACAGGGCGACTATGGCTACACCTTC